A selection of T cell receptor beta chains follows, all from one sample in a study of lymphopenia after photon versus proton radiotherapy. Repertoires were generated with immunoSEQ multiplex PCR, while TCRdb's copy carries only in-frame clones and drops some. Here the sample spans approximately 65,000 clones, 87% being singletons. The sequencing used peripheral blood, collected from a patient treated with proton-based radiotherapy. The receptors here all came from an elderly man with esophageal cancer. Each CDR3 is given with its conserved first and last residue. A D gene is named only where the DNA matches it firmly. Part of the rows lack a size; the others show once, few, many or a class for expanded clones.

D gene,clone size,J gene,V gene,CDR3 protein,CDR3 DNA
TRBD1,NA,TRBJ1-1,TRBV14,CASSQDFGTGPFAFF,TGTGCCAGCAGCCAAGATTTTGGGACAGGTCCTTTTGCTTTCTTT
NA,NA,TRBJ1-4,TRBV5-4,CASSLFGAYEKLFF,TGTGCCAGCAGCTTGTTCGGGGCATATGAAAAACTGTTTTTT
NA,NA,TRBJ2-3,TRBV7-2,CASSLVTSYRLNTDTQYF,TGTGCCAGCAGCTTAGTTACTTCGTATCGACTTAACACAGATACGCAGTATTTT
TRBD2,NA,TRBJ2-7,TRBV18,CASSLAGGHYEQYF,TGTGCCAGCTCACTAGCGGGAGGACACTACGAGCAGTACTTC
NA,NA,TRBJ2-3,TRBV10-1,CARTKNRDRPDTQYF,TGCGCCAGAACAAAAAACAGGGATCGCCCAGATACGCAGTATTTT
NA,few,TRBJ1-6,TRBV5-4,CASSRDGSSPLHF,TGTGCCAGCAGCAGGGACGGATCTTCACCCCTCCACTTT
NA,NA,TRBJ1-1,TRBV5-4,CASSLQGIGTEAFF,TGTGCCAGCAGCTTACAGGGTATCGGCACTGAAGCTTTCTTT
TRBD2,NA,TRBJ2-5,TRBV7-2,CASSFGGSMGWGETQYF,TGTGCCAGCAGCTTCGGCGGGAGTATGGGGTGGGGTGAGACCCAGTACTTC
TRBD1,NA,TRBJ1-5,TRBV19,CASSIERDRVQPQHF,TGTGCCAGTAGTATCGAGCGGGACAGGGTACAGCCCCAGCATTTT
TRBD1,NA,TRBJ1-4,TRBV2,CASSPQRTGYEKLFF,TGTGCCAGCAGTCCGCAGAGGACAGGGTATGAAAAACTGTTTTTT
TRBD1,once,TRBJ2-1,TRBV28,CASSQQGDEQFF,TGTGCCAGCAGTCAACAGGGGGATGAGCAGTTCTTC
NA,NA,TRBJ2-2,TRBV7-8,CASSFRGGSGELFF,TGTGCCAGCAGCTTTAGGGGGGGATCCGGGGAGCTGTTTTTT
NA,NA,TRBJ1-5,TRBV2,CASRQGLESNQPQHF,TGTGCCAGCCGGCAGGGGTTAGAGAGCAATCAGCCCCAGCATTTT
NA,NA,TRBJ2-3,TRBV12-5,CASGFSLSTDTQYF,TGTGCTAGTGGTTTTTCCCTTAGCACAGATACGCAGTATTTT
NA,NA,TRBJ2-1,TRBV18,CASSPLPGSYNEQFF,TGTGCCAGCTCACCACTTCCGGGCTCCTACAATGAGCAGTTCTTC
NA,NA,TRBJ1-5,TRBV5-1,CASSLGVGQPQHF,TGCGCCAGCAGCTTGGGGGTCGGTCAGCCCCAGCATTTT
NA,NA,TRBJ1-2,TRBV5-4,CASSTGGPPYGYTF,TGTGCCAGCAGTACTGGGGGACCGCCCTATGGCTACACCTTC
TRBD1,NA,TRBJ1-4,TRBV5-1,CASSFRGRDEKLFF,TGCGCCAGCAGCTTCAGGGGGAGGGATGAAAAACTGTTTTTT
NA,NA,TRBJ1-5,TRBV30,CAWKSGGGFSNQPQHF,TGTGCCTGGAAAAGCGGGGGGGGGTTCAGCAATCAGCCCCAGCATTTT
NA,NA,TRBJ2-2,TRBV30,CAWSHAWTELNTGELFF,TGTGCCTGGAGTCACGCATGGACAGAACTGAACACCGGGGAGCTGTTTTTT
NA,NA,TRBJ2-2,TRBV7-6,CASSLVPPRGIGGELFF,TGTGCCAGCAGCTTAGTTCCTCCTAGGGGGATCGGCGGGGAGCTGTTTTTT
TRBD1,NA,TRBJ2-6,TRBV19,CASSPGQGRMSGANVLTF,TGTGCCAGTAGTCCCGGACAGGGGAGAATGTCTGGGGCCAACGTCCTGACTTTC
TRBD2,NA,TRBJ2-3,TRBV19,CASSMTSGGATDTQYF,TGTGCCAGTAGTATGACTAGCGGGGGGGCCACAGATACGCAGTATTTT
NA,NA,TRBJ2-3,TRBV7-2,CASSPTRTTDTQYF,TGTGCCAGCAGCCCTACTCGAACCACAGATACGCAGTATTTT
NA,NA,TRBJ2-5,TRBV7-2,CASSLVGNPSETQYF,TGTGCCAGCAGCTTAGTGGGGAACCCCTCCGAGACCCAGTACTTC
NA,medium-sized,TRBJ1-5,TRBV6-4,CASSETTDSNQPQHF,TGTGCCAGCAGCGAGACGACTGATAGCAATCAGCCCCAGCATTTT
TRBD2,NA,TRBJ2-3,TRBV29-1,CSVETSGASTDTQYF,TGCAGCGTTGAAACTAGCGGGGCAAGCACAGATACGCAGTATTTT
NA,NA,TRBJ1-3,TRBV11-2,CASSLESAGWGGPNTIYF,TGTGCCAGCAGCTTAGAGTCGGCGGGCTGGGGGGGGCCCAACACCATATATTTT
TRBD1,NA,TRBJ1-5,TRBV6-5,CASSPRQGWPQHF,TGTGCCAGCAGTCCCAGACAGGGGTGGCCCCAGCATTTT
NA,NA,TRBJ1-5,TRBV7-2,CASSPDNLSNQPQHF,TGTGCCAGTAGTCCGGACAACCTTAGCAATCAGCCCCAGCATTTT
NA,NA,TRBJ2-1,TRBV10-3,CAISGVAAYNEQFF,TGTGCCATCAGTGGAGTAGCGGCGTACAATGAGCAGTTCTTC